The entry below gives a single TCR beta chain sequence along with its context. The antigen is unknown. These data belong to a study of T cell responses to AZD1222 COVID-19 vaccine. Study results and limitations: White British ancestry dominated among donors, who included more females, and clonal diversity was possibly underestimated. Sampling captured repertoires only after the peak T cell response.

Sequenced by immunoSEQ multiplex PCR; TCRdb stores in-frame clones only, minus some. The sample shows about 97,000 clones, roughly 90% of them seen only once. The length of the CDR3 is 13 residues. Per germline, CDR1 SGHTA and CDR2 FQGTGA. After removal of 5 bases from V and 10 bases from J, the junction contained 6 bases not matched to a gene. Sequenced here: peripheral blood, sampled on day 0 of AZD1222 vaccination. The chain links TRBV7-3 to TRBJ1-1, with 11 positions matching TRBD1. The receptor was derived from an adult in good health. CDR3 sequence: CASSPGTGGPAFF. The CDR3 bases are TGTGCCAGCAGCCCCGGGACAGGGGGTCCAGCTTTCTTT.